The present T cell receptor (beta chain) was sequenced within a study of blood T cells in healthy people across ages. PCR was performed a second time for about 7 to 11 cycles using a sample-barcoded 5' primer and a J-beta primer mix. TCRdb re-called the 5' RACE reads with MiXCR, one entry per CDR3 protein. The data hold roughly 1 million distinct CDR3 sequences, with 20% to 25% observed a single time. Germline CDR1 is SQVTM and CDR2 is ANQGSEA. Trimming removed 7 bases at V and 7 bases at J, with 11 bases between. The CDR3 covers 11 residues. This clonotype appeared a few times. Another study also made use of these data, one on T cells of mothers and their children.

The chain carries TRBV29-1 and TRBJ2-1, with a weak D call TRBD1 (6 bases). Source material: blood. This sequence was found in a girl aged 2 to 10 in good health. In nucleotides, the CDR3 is TGCAGCGGGAGGCAGGGGAATGAGCAGTTCTTC. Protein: CSGRQGNEQFF.